This TCR beta chain was recovered during a study of T-cell reconstitution after alpha-beta-depleted transplantation in children. Unique molecular identifiers were incorporated during preparation of the TCRbeta library. TCRdb re-called the PCR reads through MiXCR, storing one row per CDR3 protein. The sample gives about 490,000 distinct CDR3 sequences, roughly 10% of which show up once; roughly 2.1% is in the top ten. Regarding the study as a whole: Some patients showed high day-60 TCRbeta diversity, which derived from surviving recipient T cells and thymic progenitors. Expanded graft clones numbering several hundred reportedly gave rise to alpha-beta T cells about two months after transplant. Newly generated T cells supplied most T-cell counts and diversity one year post-transplant.

Concerning this clonotype: Its target is not known.

This TCR was recovered from a child aged 2 to 10 with inherited bone marrow failure, due to receive a stem cell transplant. Source: PBMCs, taken before TCRalphabeta/CD19-depleted stem cell transplant.

The CDR3 loop reads CASSLATRKSYNEQFF. DNA for the CDR3: TGCGCCAGCAGCTTGGCCACCAGAAAATCCTACAATGAGCAGTTCTTC. The chain joins TRBV5-1 to TRBJ2-1; D gene ambiguous. The V end was cut by 0 bases, the J end by 1 base, with 11 bases between. CDR1 is SGHRS and CDR2 is YFSETQ in the germline V gene. This CDR3 has 16 residues.